One sample yielded the 30 T cell receptor beta chains listed below, sequenced in a study of Graves' ophthalmopathy and Graves' hyperthyroidism. Beta-chain TCR CDR3 regions were amplified from RNA transcripts. An opening RT-PCR round employed HTBI primers and preceded a second-round multiplex PCR. TCRdb fed the multiplex PCR reads into MiXCR, producing one record per CDR3 protein. The table lists 600,000 to 650,000 distinct CDR3 sequences, about 24% of them singletons. The specimen sequenced was peripheral blood. The receptors derive from a young woman with stable Graves' hyperthyroidism. Some clones in this sample may be carry-over from other donors' samples.

This clonotype has a count of ten or more. The rearrangement links TRBV12-3 or TRBV12-4 to TRBJ1-5; TRBD1 matches at 10 bases. The CDR3 consists of 16 residues. Unmatched junction bases numbered 9, after V lost 4 bases and J lost 6 bases. The CDR3 spells CASSSGQGDVGQPQHF. CDR3 bases: TGTGCCAGCAGTTCCGGACAGGGGGATGTAGGTCAGCCCCAGCATTTT.

This clonotype showed up many times. The genes are TRBV15 and TRBJ1-2, with no clear D. Between the trimmed V and J ends, which lost 0 bases and 2 bases, there was a span of 16 bases. This CDR3 is 17 amino acids long. CDR1 is LNHNV and CDR2 is YYDKDF in the germline V gene (reference sequence). CDR3 in amino acids: CATSRDIVAPQNYGYTF. The DNA of the CDR3 is TGTGCCACCAGCAGAGATATTGTGGCCCCACAAAACTATGGCTACACCTTC.

This clonotype was detected a few times. Given the absence of the conserved phenylalanine or tryptophan at the CDR3 end, a read error is likely. The DNA is omitted, as the CDR3 cannot be located on it reliably, and the CDR3 follows TCRdb's listing. The chain is built from TRBV3-1 and TRBJ2-7; TRBD2 was called by the table and not checked on the DNA. Germline CDR1 and CDR2: LGHDT and YNNKEL (reference sequence). The CDR3 is 15 amino acids long, termini counted. The CDR3 here is CASSQAGLAVDELYL.

This clonotype was counted at least ten times. CDR3 protein: CASSEFVAGGYTF. The CDR3 DNA reads TGTGCCAGCAGTGAATTTGTAGCCGGGGGCTACACCTTC. The chain carries TRBV2 and TRBJ1-2; D remains ambiguous. The CDR3 runs to 13 residues. V was clipped by 2 bases and J by 8 bases, with 12 bases between them. The germline V gene has CDR1 SNHLY and CDR2 FYNNEI. The full variable domain, with the rest looked up from reference TRBV2 and TRBJ1-2, is EPEVTQTPSHQVTQMGQEVILRCVPISNHLYFYWYRQILGQKVEFLVSFYNNEISEKSEIFDDQFSVERPDGSNFTLKIRSTKLEDSAMYFCASSEFVAGGYTFGSGTRLTVV.

This clonotype was detected ten times or more. The chain recombines TRBV19 with TRBJ1-5; 7 bases align to TRBD1. CDR3 size: 17 residues. V shed 1 base and J 5 bases; nucleotides not matched to a gene: 11. Germline V gives CDR1 LNHDA, CDR2 SQIVND (reference sequence). CDR3 coding DNA: TGTGCCAGTAGTATAGGGGACCGACAGGGCCTTTATCAGCCCCAGCATTTT. Its protein is CASSIGDRQGLYQPQHF.

This clonotype was seen at least ten times. The chain links TRBV12-3 or TRBV12-4 to TRBJ1-5, with a possible D match to TRBD1 (5 bases). The V end was cut by 5 bases, the J end by 1 base, with 9 bases between. CDR3 size: 14 residues. In nucleotides, the CDR3 is TGTGCCAGCAGTCAGGGCCCGAGCAATCAGCCCCAGCATTTT. It codes for CASSQGPSNQPQHF.

This clonotype was seen ten or more times. This chain uses TRBV19 with TRBJ1-1, with D unclear. Per germline, CDR1 LNHDA and CDR2 SQIVND (reference sequence). V was clipped by 5 bases and J by 0 bases, with 10 bases between them. This CDR3 comprises 14 residues. The chain's CDR3 is CASSSIDMNTEAFF. The DNA of the CDR3 is TGTGCCAGTAGTTCCATAGACATGAACACTGAAGCTTTCTTT.

This clonotype occurred many times. The J gene is TRBJ2-5, the V gene TRBV6-2 or TRBV6-3, with TRBD1 matching over 7 bases. The CDR3 runs to 15 residues. Trimming at V came to 6 bases and at J to 2 bases, leaving 9 bases not matched to a gene. The germline V gene has CDR1 MNHEY and CDR2 SVGEGT. For the CDR3, the DNA is TGTGCCAGCAGCCAACAGAGGGGGCTGCAAGAGACCCAGTACTTC. Protein sequence: CASSQQRGLQETQYF.

J is TRBJ1-3 and V is TRBV6-1; no clear D gene. The ends were cut back, 5 bases at V and 0 bases at J, with 11 bases in the middle. CDR3 size: 15 residues. Germline CDR1 MNHNS, CDR2 SASEGT. The CDR3 DNA reads TGTGCCAGCAGTCAACCCTTCTACTCTGGAAACACCATATATTTT. It yields the protein CASSQPFYSGNTIYF.

This clonotype was counted a few times. This sequence joins TRBV10-3 and TRBJ2-7; TRBD1 aligns across 9 bases. This CDR3 has 15 amino acids. From germline, CDR1 is ENHRY and CDR2 SYGVKD. J gave up 3 bases and V 5 bases, and 8 bases lay outside the gene matches. The CDR3 here is CAISTDRGDSYEQYF. The DNA of the CDR3 is TGTGCCATCAGTACCGACAGGGGGGATAGCTACGAGCAGTACTTC.

This clonotype was seen ten or more times. The V gene is TRBV7-9, the J gene TRBJ2-5; tentative D call: TRBD2 (6 bases). V lost 5 bases and J lost 1, with 14 bases in between. This CDR3 is built from 15 residues. Germline loops: CDR1 SEHNR, CDR2 FQNEAQ (reference sequence). The CDR3 region has the DNA TGTGCCAGCAGCATTCGGCGGGGTACCCAAGAGACCCAGTACTTC. It yields the protein CASSIRRGTQETQYF.

The chain carries TRBV6-1 and TRBJ1-6; D not certain. CDR1 is MNHNS and CDR2 is SASEGT in the germline V gene. The CDR3 length is 14 residues. The V end lost 3 bases, the J end lost 7 bases, and 10 bases lay between the germline ends. Written as DNA, the CDR3 is TGTGCCAGCAGTGATGTACGTCCAAATTCACCCCTCCACTTT. It is translated as CASSDVRPNSPLHF.

The table lists this clonotype with a few counts. The chain carries TRBV7-2 and TRBJ2-2; the D gene could be TRBD1 or TRBD2 (5 bases each). The germline gives CDR1 SGHTA, CDR2 FQGNSA. V shed 4 bases and J shed 8 bases, with 14 bases lying between them. The CDR3 has 14 residues. The CDR3 region has the DNA TGTGCCAGCAGCTCCCGGGGCTTGAGGGGGGAGCTGTTTTTT. Translation gives CASSSRGLRGELFF.

This clonotype was counted many times. CDR3 residues: CATSDLQGQPQHF. The DNA of the CDR3 is TGTGCCACCAGTGATCTCCAGGGCCAGCCCCAGCATTTT. The genes are TRBV24-1 and TRBJ1-5, with a possible D match to TRBD1 (5 bases). The V end lost 3 bases, the J end lost 7 bases, and 9 bases lay between the germline ends. Germline V CDR1 and CDR2: KGHDR, SFDVKD. This CDR3 has 13 amino acids.

The table lists this clonotype with many counts. The chain combines TRBV5-1 with TRBJ2-7; the match to TRBD1 covers 7 bases. In germline, CDR1 is SGHRS, CDR2 YFSETQ. Trimming removed 4 bases from V and 5 bases from J; junction bases left unmatched: 12. The CDR3 covers 15 residues. The CDR3 DNA reads TGCGCCAGCAGCCGACAGGGCAATTACTACGACGAGCAGTACTTC. It yields the protein CASSRQGNYYDEQYF.

This sequence joins TRBV29-1 and TRBJ2-7; 12 bases map to TRBD2. The CDR3 is made up of 13 amino acids. Germline loops: CDR1 SQVTM, CDR2 ANQGSEA. The J segment lost 6 bases and the V segment lost 6 bases, leaving 6 bases of the junction unmatched. The CDR3 spells CSVQTSGSLEQYF. The CDR3 nucleotides are TGCAGCGTGCAGACTAGCGGGAGTCTCGAGCAGTACTTC.

This clonotype was recorded at least ten times. CDR3 sequence: CASSPVAGGSLEQYF. The CDR3 nucleotides read TGTGCCAGCAGTCCCGTAGCGGGGGGGAGTCTCGAGCAGTACTTC. The chain uses TRBV6-5 and TRBJ2-7; 11 positions match TRBD2. V shed 5 bases and J 6 bases; nucleotides not matched to a gene: 9. The CDR3 loop spans 15 amino acids. Germline V gives CDR1 MNHEY, CDR2 SVGAGI.

The J gene is TRBJ1-3, the V gene TRBV10-3; tentatively, D is TRBD1 (5 bases). The length of the CDR3 is 19 residues. Germline V gene data show CDR1 as ENHRY and CDR2 as SYGVKD. V lost 0 bases to trimming and J lost 5 bases, with 23 bases between them. For the CDR3, the DNA is TGTGCCATCAGTGAGTCGAACCCCTTGACAGCATACACCAGAAACACCATATATTTT. It codes for CAISESNPLTAYTRNTIYF.

This clonotype was detected many times. The chain carries TRBV10-1 and TRBJ1-2, with 8 bases fitting TRBD1. Germline V gene data show CDR1 as WNHNN and CDR2 as SYGVQD (reference sequence). Trimming at V came to 6 bases and at J to 6 bases, leaving 6 bases not matched to a gene. The CDR3 runs to 13 residues. This CDR3 is CASRDREENGYTF. In DNA, the CDR3 is TGCGCCAGCAGGGACAGGGAGGAGAATGGCTACACCTTC.

The J gene is TRBJ2-2, the V gene TRBV19, with 7 bases identical to TRBD2. Germline CDR1 and CDR2: LNHDA and SQIVND (reference sequence). V gave up 0 bases and J gave up 5 bases; unmatched junction bases: 6. This CDR3 is built from 16 residues. The CDR3 sequence is CASSIDGGLLTGELFF. The CDR3, as DNA: TGTGCCAGTAGTATAGACGGGGGACTACTGACCGGGGAGCTGTTTTTT.

Details on this clonotype: This may arise from a read error, as a much more abundant clone is one base away. No conserved phenylalanine or tryptophan ends this CDR3, so it is likely a read error. J is TRBJ1-5 and V is TRBV10-3, with D uncertain. Trimming shortened V by 3 bases and J by 3 bases, and 12 bases separated the two germline ends. This CDR3 spans 15 amino acids. Germline-derived CDR1 and CDR2 are ENHRY and SYGVKD. The CDR3 DNA reads as TGTGCCATCAGTGATTCTCAGGCTATCAATCAGCCCCAGCATGTT. Its protein product is CAISDSQAINQPQHV.

This clonotype was picked up many times. V is TRBV20-1 and J is TRBJ2-5; D remains ambiguous. Germline V CDR1 and CDR2: DFQATT, SNEGSKA (reference sequence). The CDR3 extends over 13 amino acids. V lost 0 bases and J lost 5, with 10 bases in between. CDR3 protein: CSARDFKVETQYF. CDR3 DNA: TGCAGTGCTAGAGATTTTAAAGTGGAGACCCAGTACTTC.

This clonotype was counted between two and nine times. The genes are TRBV29-1 and TRBJ2-5; unclear D gene. The CDR3 is made up of 12 amino acids. The V gene lost 4 bases and the J gene lost 0 bases, with 6 bases spanning the gap. Per the germline V gene, CDR1 is SQVTM and CDR2 is ANQGSEA. In nucleotides, the CDR3 is TGCAGCGTTGTACGGTACCAAGAGACCCAGTACTTC. This gives the protein CSVVRYQETQYF.

This clonotype was observed at least ten times. The gene calls are TRBV6-1 and TRBJ2-7, with TRBD2 as a possible D gene (5 bases). CDR1 and CDR2 (germline): MNHNS, SASEGT. Between the trimmed V and J ends, which lost 6 bases and 3 bases, there was a span of 15 bases. CDR3 length: 14 amino acids. CDR3 region: CASRKQAASYEQYF. CDR3 nucleotides: TGTGCCAGCAGGAAACAAGCGGCGAGCTACGAGCAGTACTTC.

The sample holds many counts of this clonotype. The CDR3 sequence: CASSRGRHVPGELFF. The CDR3 nucleotides read TGTGCCAGCAGTAGGGGACGCCATGTCCCCGGGGAGCTGTTTTTT. This chain joins TRBV28 and TRBJ2-2; D possibly matches TRBD1 or TRBD2 (5 bases each). V dropped 5 bases and J dropped 6 bases, with 16 bases sitting between them. The CDR3 has 15 amino acids. Germline values: CDR1 MDHEN, CDR2 SYDVKM. Complete variable domain (other parts from reference TRBV28 and TRBJ2-2): DVKVTQSSRYLVKRTGEKVFLECVQDMDHENMFWYRQDPGLGLRLIYFSYDVKMKEKGDIPEGYSVSREKKERFSLILESASTNQTSMYLCASSRGRHVPGELFFGEGSRLTVL.

This clonotype was detected a few times. This chain connects TRBV12-3 or TRBV12-4 to TRBJ1-6; D is uncertain. V was shortened by 5 bases and J by 14 bases, with 16 bases between the two germline ends. This CDR3 has 13 amino acids. Here the CDR3 reads CASSTRIPNSLHF. The CDR3 nucleotides are TGTGCCAGCAGTACGAGGATTCCCAATTCCCTCCACTTT.

This clonotype has at least ten counts. The rearrangement links TRBV24-1 to TRBJ1-5; a weak D match, TRBD1 (5 bases). With 3 bases removed from V and 3 bases from J, the gap between germline ends came to 8 bases. From germline, CDR1 is KGHDR and CDR2 SFDVKD. The CDR3 is made up of 14 amino acids. CDR3 amino acids: CATSDNRINQPQHF. The CDR3 coding sequence is TGTGCCACCAGTGATAACAGGATCAATCAGCCCCAGCATTTT.

This clonotype was picked up a small number of times. The rearrangement joins TRBV27 to TRBJ1-6; the D is unclear. The CDR3 is 13 amino acids. The V gene's germline CDR1 is MNHEY and CDR2 SMNVEV (reference sequence). Trimming cost V 2 bases and J 14 bases, with 13 bases left between them. CDR3 bases: TGTGCCAGCAGTTTAGAGGTCCGGGGTACCCTCCACTTT. As protein: CASSLEVRGTLHF.

This clonotype has just one count. This sequence joins TRBV13 and TRBJ1-1; D is possibly TRBD1 (5 bases). The CDR3 has 17 amino acids. V lost 1 base and J lost 1, with 16 bases in between. From germline, CDR1 is PRHDT and CDR2 FYEKMQ (reference sequence). The CDR3 DNA follows: TGTGCCAGCAGCTTAGTTCCTTCGCCAGGGCCGAACACTGAAGCTTTCTTT. Its translation is CASSLVPSPGPNTEAFF.

This clonotype was detected many times. This rearrangement joins TRBV30 to TRBJ1-1; 8 bases are a match to TRBD1. The germline CDR1 and CDR2 sequences are GTSNPN and SVGIG (reference sequence). The CDR3 sequence is 15 residues long. V shed 2 bases and J 5 bases; nucleotides not matched to a gene: 10. CDR3 DNA sequence: TGTGCCTGGAGTACTCCGACAGGGGATTTAACTGAAGCTTTCTTT. This encodes CAWSTPTGDLTEAFF.